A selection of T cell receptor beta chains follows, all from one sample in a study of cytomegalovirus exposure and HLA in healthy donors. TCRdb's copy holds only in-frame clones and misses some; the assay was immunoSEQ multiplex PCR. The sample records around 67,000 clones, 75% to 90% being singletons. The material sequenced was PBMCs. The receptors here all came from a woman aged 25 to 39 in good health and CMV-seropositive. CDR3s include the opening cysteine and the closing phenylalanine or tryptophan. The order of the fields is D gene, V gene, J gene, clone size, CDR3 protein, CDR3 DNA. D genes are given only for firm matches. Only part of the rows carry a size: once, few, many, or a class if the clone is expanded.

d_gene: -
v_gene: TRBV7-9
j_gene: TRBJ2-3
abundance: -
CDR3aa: CASSRLGSRTDTQYF
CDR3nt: TGTGCCAGCAGTCGACTAGGATCGCGCACAGATACGCAGTATTTT

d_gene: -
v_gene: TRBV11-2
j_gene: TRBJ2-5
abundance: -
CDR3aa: CASSLPSQETQYF
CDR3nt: TGTGCCAGCAGCTTACCTAGTCAAGAGACCCAGTACTTC

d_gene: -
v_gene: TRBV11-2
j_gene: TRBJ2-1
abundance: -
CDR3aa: CASSREGPGQFF
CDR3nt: TGTGCCAGCAGCCGTGAGGGCCCGGGGCAGTTCTTC

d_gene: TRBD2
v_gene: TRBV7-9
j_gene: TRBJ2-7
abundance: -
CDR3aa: CASSPQLGGDYEQYF
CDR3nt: TGTGCCAGCAGCCCCCAGCTGGGAGGGGACTACGAGCAGTACTTC

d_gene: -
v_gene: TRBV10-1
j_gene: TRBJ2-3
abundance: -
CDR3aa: CASSEPGTDTQYF
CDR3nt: TGCGCCAGCAGTGAGCCTGGCACAGATACGCAGTATTTT

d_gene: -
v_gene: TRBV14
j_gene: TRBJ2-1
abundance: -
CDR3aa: CASSPAMSNEQFF
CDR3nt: TGTGCCAGCAGCCCCGCTATGTCCAATGAGCAGTTCTTC

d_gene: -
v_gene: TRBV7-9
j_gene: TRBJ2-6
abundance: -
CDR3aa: CASSLYSGANVLTF
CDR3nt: TGTGCCAGCAGCTTGTACTCTGGGGCCAACGTCCTGACTTTC

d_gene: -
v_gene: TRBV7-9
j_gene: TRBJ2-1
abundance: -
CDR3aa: CASSPYFEQFF
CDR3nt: TGTGCCAGCAGCCCTTACTTTGAGCAGTTCTTC

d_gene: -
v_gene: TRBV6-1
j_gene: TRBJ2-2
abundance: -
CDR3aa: CASRKGGGAGELFF
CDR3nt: TGTGCCAGCAGGAAGGGAGGGGGTGCCGGGGAGCTGTTTTTT

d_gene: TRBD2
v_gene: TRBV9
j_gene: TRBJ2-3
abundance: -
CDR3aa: CASSVDGRGRASGSTDTQYF
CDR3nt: TGTGCCAGCAGCGTAGATGGCAGGGGGCGAGCTAGCGGGAGTACAGATACGCAGTATTTT

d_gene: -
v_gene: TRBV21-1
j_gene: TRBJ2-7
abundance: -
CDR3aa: CASRDPVGSGRASYEQYF
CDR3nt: TGTGCCAGCAGGGACCCAGTCGGTTCGGGCAGGGCGTCCTACGAGCAGTACTTC

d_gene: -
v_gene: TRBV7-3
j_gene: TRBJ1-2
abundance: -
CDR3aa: CASSPGQNYGYTF
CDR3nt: TGTGCCAGCAGCCCCGGACAGAACTATGGCTACACCTTC

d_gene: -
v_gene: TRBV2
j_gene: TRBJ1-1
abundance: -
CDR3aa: CASSEEGGSATEAFF
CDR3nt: TGTGCCAGCAGTGAAGAAGGAGGGAGTGCCACTGAAGCTTTCTTT

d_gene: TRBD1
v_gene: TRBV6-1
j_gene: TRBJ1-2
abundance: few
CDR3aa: CASRATTGDGYTF
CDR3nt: TGTGCCAGCAGGGCCACCACAGGGGATGGCTACACCTTC

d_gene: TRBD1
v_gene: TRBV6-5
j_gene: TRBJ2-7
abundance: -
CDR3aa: CASRKWTGPYEQYF
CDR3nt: TGTGCCAGCAGAAAGTGGACAGGCCCATACGAGCAGTACTTC

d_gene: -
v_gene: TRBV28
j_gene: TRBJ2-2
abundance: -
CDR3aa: CASSLIAVWLTGELFF
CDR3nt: TGTGCCAGCAGTTTAATCGCAGTTTGGTTAACCGGGGAGCTGTTTTTT

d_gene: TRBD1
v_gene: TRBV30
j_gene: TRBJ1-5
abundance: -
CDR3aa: CAWTDRVQEPQHF
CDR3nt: TGTGCCTGGACGGACAGGGTTCAGGAGCCCCAGCATTTT

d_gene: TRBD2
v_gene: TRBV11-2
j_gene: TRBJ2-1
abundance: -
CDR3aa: CASSLRREAEQFF
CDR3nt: TGTGCCAGCAGCTTAAGGCGGGAGGCTGAGCAGTTCTTC

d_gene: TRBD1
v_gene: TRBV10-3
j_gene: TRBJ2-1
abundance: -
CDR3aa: CAISAGQGYNEQFF
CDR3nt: TGTGCCATCAGCGCGGGACAGGGATACAATGAGCAGTTCTTC

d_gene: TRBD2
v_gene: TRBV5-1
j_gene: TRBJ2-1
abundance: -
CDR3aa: CASSLAGSGRAGDEQFF
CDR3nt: TGCGCCAGCAGCTTGGCCGGGAGCGGGAGGGCCGGTGATGAGCAGTTCTTC

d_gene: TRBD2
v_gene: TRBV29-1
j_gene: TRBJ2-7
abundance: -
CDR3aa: CSVHTSGGYEQYF
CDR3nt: TGCAGCGTACATACTAGCGGGGGTTACGAGCAGTACTTC

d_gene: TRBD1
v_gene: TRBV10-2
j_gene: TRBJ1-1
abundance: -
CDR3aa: CASGINRGETEAFF
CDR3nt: TGCGCCAGCGGAATCAACAGGGGGGAGACTGAAGCTTTCTTT

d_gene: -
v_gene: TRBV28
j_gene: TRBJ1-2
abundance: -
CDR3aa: CATFLASNYGYTF
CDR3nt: TGTGCCACCTTTCTAGCTAGTAACTATGGCTACACCTTC

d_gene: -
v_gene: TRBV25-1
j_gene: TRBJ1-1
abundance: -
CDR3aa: CASSGGTSGGTEAFF
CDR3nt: TGTGCCAGCAGTGGAGGCACTTCCGGGGGGACTGAAGCTTTCTTT

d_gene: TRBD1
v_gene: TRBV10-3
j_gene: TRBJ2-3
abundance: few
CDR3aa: CAISGTGTTDTQYF
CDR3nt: TGTGCCATCAGTGGGACAGGGACCACAGATACGCAGTATTTT

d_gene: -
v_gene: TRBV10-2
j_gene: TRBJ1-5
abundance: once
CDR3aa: CASRAGNSNQPQHF
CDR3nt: TGCGCCAGCAGAGCCGGGAATAGCAATCAGCCCCAGCATTTT

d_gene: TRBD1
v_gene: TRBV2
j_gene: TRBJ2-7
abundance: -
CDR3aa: CASSVRTGSYEQYF
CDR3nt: TGTGCCAGCAGTGTCAGGACAGGGTCATACGAGCAGTACTTC

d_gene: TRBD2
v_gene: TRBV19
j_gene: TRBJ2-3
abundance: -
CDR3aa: CASSDRAGVRDTQYF
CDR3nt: TGTGCCAGTAGTGACCGAGCGGGAGTACGCGATACGCAGTATTTT

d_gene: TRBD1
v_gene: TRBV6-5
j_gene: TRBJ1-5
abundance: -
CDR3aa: CASSRTGGEQPQHF
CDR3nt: TGTGCCAGCAGTCGAACAGGGGGCGAGCAGCCCCAGCATTTT

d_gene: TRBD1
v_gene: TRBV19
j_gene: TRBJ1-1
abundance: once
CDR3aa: CASRPGQGEPNTEAFF
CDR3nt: TGTGCCAGTAGGCCGGGACAGGGGGAGCCTAACACTGAAGCTTTCTTT

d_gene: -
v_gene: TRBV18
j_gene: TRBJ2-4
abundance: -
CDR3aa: CASSPRTVMSPQYF
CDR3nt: TGTGCCAGCTCACCCCGGACTGTTATGAGCCCGCAGTACTTC

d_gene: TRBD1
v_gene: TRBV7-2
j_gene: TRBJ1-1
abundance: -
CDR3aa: CASSYRGPNTEAFF
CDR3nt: TGTGCCAGCAGCTACAGGGGGCCGAACACTGAAGCTTTCTTT

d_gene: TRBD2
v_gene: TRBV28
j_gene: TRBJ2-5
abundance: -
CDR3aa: CASSKLAGGETQYF
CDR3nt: TGTGCCAGCAGTAAACTAGCGGGCGGGGAGACCCAGTACTTC

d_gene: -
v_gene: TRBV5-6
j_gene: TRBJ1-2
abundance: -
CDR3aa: CASSLLTHGYTF
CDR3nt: TGTGCCAGCAGCCTCCTCACTCATGGCTACACCTTC

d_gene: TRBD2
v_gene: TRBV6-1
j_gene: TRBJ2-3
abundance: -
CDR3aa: CASSEAFGTSPDTQYF
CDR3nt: TGTGCCAGCAGTGAGGCGTTCGGGACTAGCCCAGATACGCAGTATTTT

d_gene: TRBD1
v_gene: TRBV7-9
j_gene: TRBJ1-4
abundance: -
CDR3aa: CASSLGTGREKLFF
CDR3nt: TGTGCCAGCAGCTTAGGGACAGGGAGGGAAAAACTGTTTTTT

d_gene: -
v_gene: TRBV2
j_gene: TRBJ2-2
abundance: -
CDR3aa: CASSDMAPRQGYTGELFF
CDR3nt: TGTGCCAGCAGTGACATGGCCCCTCGGCAGGGATACACCGGGGAGCTGTTTTTT

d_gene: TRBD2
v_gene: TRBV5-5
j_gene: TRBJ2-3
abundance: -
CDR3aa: CASSSPIWLAASDTQYF
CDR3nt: TGTGCCAGCAGCTCACCCATCTGGCTAGCGGCTTCAGATACGCAGTATTTT

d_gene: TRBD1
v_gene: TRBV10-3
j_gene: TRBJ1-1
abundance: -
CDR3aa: CAISESDREALMNTEAFF
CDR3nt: TGTGCCATCAGTGAGTCAGACAGGGAGGCCCTAATGAACACTGAAGCTTTCTTT

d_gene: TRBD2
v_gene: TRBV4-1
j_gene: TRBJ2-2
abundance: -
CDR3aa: CASSQDGGGRGAGELFF
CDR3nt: TGCGCCAGCAGCCAAGATGGAGGCGGGAGAGGGGCCGGGGAGCTGTTTTTT

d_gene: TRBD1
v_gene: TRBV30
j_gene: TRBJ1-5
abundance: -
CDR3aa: CAWAGGGGQPQHF
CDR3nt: TGTGCCTGGGCAGGGGGCGGAGGTCAGCCCCAGCATTTT

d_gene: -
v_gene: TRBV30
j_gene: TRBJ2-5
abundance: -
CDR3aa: CAWSVRRYQETQYF
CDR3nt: TGTGCCTGGAGTGTACGGAGGTACCAAGAGACCCAGTACTTC

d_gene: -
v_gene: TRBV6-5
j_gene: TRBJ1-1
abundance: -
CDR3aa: CASSYEGTRGEAFF
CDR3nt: TGTGCCAGCAGTTACGAGGGGACGCGGGGCGAAGCTTTCTTT

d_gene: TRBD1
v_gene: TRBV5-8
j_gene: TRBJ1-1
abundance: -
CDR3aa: CASSFGTGPDTEAFF
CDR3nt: TGTGCCAGCAGCTTTGGGACAGGGCCGGACACTGAAGCTTTCTTT

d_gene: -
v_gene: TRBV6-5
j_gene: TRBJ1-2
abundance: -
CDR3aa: CASSYHGTPDIGYTF
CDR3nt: TGTGCCAGCAGTTACCACGGGACTCCCGATATTGGCTACACCTTC

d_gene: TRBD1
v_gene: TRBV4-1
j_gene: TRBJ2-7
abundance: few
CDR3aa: CASSPSPGGSHEQYF
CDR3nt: TGCGCCAGCAGCCCCTCCCCAGGGGGATCGCACGAGCAGTACTTC

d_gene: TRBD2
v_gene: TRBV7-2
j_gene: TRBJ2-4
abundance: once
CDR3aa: CASSLVASGTRGNIQYF
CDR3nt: TGTGCCAGCAGCTTAGTGGCTTCCGGGACTAGGGGGAACATTCAGTACTTC